These 32 T cell receptor beta chains share one sample of origin, sequenced in a study of T-cell reconstitution after alpha-beta-depleted transplantation in children. Unique molecular identifiers featured in how the TCRbeta library was prepared. TCRdb itself ran the PCR reads through MiXCR, one entry per CDR3 protein. The sample lists about 170,000 distinct CDR3 sequences, 8.5% to 14% seen once, with 13% in the top ten. Sequencing used PBMCs, obtained before TCRalphabeta/CD19-depleted stem cell transplant. These receptors were taken from a boy between 2 and 10 years old with acute myeloid leukemia, due to receive a stem cell transplant.

This clonotype came up many times. The chain uses TRBV28 and TRBJ2-2; D is unresolved. V was cut by 6 bases and J by 3 bases, with 14 bases left in between. The CDR3 is 15 residues long. The germline V gene encodes CDR1 MDHEN and CDR2 SYDVKM. CDR3 DNA sequence: TGTGCCAGCAGAATGGGCTTTCTCCACACCGGGGAGCTGTTTTTT. Its protein is CASRMGFLHTGELFF.

This clonotype was recorded many times. The CDR3 DNA follows: TGCGCCAGCAGCCAACTAGGGGATCGGGGTGAAAAACTGTTTTTT. It is translated as CASSQLGDRGEKLFF. This chain uses TRBV4-1 with TRBJ1-4, with D maybe TRBD1 (5 bases). This CDR3 has 15 amino acids. The germline V and J ends were trimmed by 2 bases and 7 bases, with 14 bases remaining between them. The germline V gene encodes CDR1 MGHRA and CDR2 YSYEKL.

This clonotype was seen ten or more times. V is TRBV3-1 and J is TRBJ2-1, with D perhaps matching TRBD1 (5 bases). In germline, CDR1 is LGHDT, CDR2 YNNKEL (reference sequence). The CDR3 runs to 13 residues. V was trimmed by 3 bases and J by 10 bases, leaving 13 bases between them. CDR3 sequence (DNA): TGTGCCAGCAGCCAGGGGCTGGATGCGGAGCAGTTCTTC. As protein: CASSQGLDAEQFF.

This clonotype has a count of ten or more. J is TRBJ2-7 and V is TRBV6-2 or TRBV6-3; TRBD1 matches 9 bases. V trimming: 2 bases; J trimming: 0 bases; junction bases outside the gene matches: 8. The CDR3 covers 17 residues. The V gene's germline CDR1 is MNHEY and CDR2 SVGEGT. CDR3: CASSYEPGQGLSYEQYF. The CDR3 DNA sequence: TGTGCCAGCAGTTACGAGCCGGGACAGGGACTCTCCTACGAGCAGTACTTC.

In its sample, this clonotype was seen once. A much bigger clone sits one base away, suggesting this may be a read error. The chain carries TRBV25-1 and TRBJ2-7; D uncertain. Germline V gene lookup returns CDR1 MGHDK and CDR2 SYGVNS. This CDR3 spans 14 amino acids. The CDR3, as DNA: TGTGCCGGCAGTGAATCAGGCAGGCTCTCCGAGCAGTACTTC. This sequence encodes CAGSESGRLSEQYF.

This clonotype has a single count. A much larger clone differs from this one at a single base, so this may be a read error. This chain links TRBV7-8 with TRBJ2-5; no clear D. This CDR3 region has 14 residues. V lost 5 bases, J lost 3 bases, and 13 bases lay in between. The germline V gene has CDR1 SGHVS and CDR2 FQNEAQ. CDR3 coding DNA: TGTGCCAGCAGCCTCCTTGTCCCGGAAGAGACCCAGTACTTC. It codes for CASSLLVPEETQYF. The full variable domain, with the rest looked up from reference TRBV7-8 and TRBJ2-5, is GAGVSQSPRYKVAKRGQDVALRCDPISGHVSLFWYQQALGQGPEFLTYFQNEAQLDKSGLPSDRFFAERPEGSVSTLKIQRTQQEDSAVYLCASSLLVPEETQYFGPGTRLLVL.

Ten or more counts support this clonotype. The gene calls are TRBV28 and TRBJ1-1; 9 bases line up with TRBD1. Germline trimming cut 2 bases from V and 2 bases from J; bases unmatched to any gene: 3. The CDR3 totals 15 residues. The V gene's germline CDR1 is MDHEN and CDR2 SYDVKM. CDR3 loop: CASSLGDRDNTEAFF. The CDR3 nucleotides read TGTGCCAGCAGTTTAGGGGACAGGGATAACACTGAAGCTTTCTTT.

A few counts support this clonotype. This chain uses TRBV6-5 with TRBJ2-2, with TRBD2 matching over 10 bases. The CDR3 sequence is 16 residues long. V was clipped by 0 bases and J by 7 bases; unmatched bases: 5. The germline CDR1 and CDR2 sequences are MNHEY and SVGAGI. As DNA, the CDR3 is TGTGCCAGCAGTTACTCAGCGGGGGGGACTGGCGGGGAGCTGTTTTTT. Its protein is CASSYSAGGTGGELFF.

This clonotype has a count of ten or more. CDR3: CSVMTGGYTEAFF. DNA of the CDR3: TGCAGCGTGATGACAGGGGGCTACACTGAAGCTTTCTTT. The genes are TRBV29-1 and TRBJ1-1; TRBD1 agrees at 10 bases. With 6 bases clipped from V and 3 bases from J, the junction kept 4 bases outside the gene matches. Germline V gene sequence: CDR1 SQVTM, CDR2 ANQGSEA. This CDR3 is 13 amino acids long. Drawing the rest from reference TRBV29-1 and TRBJ1-1, the complete variable domain is SAVISQKPSRDICQRGTSLTIQCQVDSQVTMMFWYRQQPGQSLTLIATANQGSEATYESGFVIDKFPISRPNLTFSTLTVSNMSPEDSSIYLCSVMTGGYTEAFFGQGTRLTVV.

In its sample, this clonotype was seen many times. The chain has TRBV12-3 or TRBV12-4 and TRBJ2-1, with D perhaps TRBD1 or TRBD2 (6 bases each). The V and J ends lost 5 bases and 12 bases respectively, with 26 bases between them. The CDR3 runs to 16 residues. DNA of the CDR3: TGTGCCAGCAGTCCAATGGCGGGACAAGCGACCGGTGGGCAGTTCTTC. Residues: CASSPMAGQATGGQFF.

In this sample, this clonotype turned up many times. The gene calls are TRBV27 and TRBJ2-3; D perhaps matches TRBD2 (5 bases). The CDR3 has 15 residues. Germline CDR1 MNHEY, CDR2 SMNVEV (reference sequence). Trimming removed 8 bases at V and 3 bases at J, with 18 bases between. CDR3 DNA sequence: TGTGCCAGCCGCCGAGCGGTCCCGGGGACAGATACGCAGTATTTT. It is translated as CASRRAVPGTDTQYF.

The genes are TRBV5-6 and TRBJ2-5, with 8 bases lining up with TRBD2. This CDR3 has 13 amino acids. Germline-derived CDR1 and CDR2 are SGHDT and YYEEEE. V trimming: 7 bases; J trimming: 6 bases; junction bases outside the gene matches: 8. The CDR3 reads CASGAGRGKTQYF. CDR3 nucleotide sequence: TGTGCCAGCGGCGCCGGGAGGGGGAAGACCCAGTACTTC.

This clonotype has ten or more counts. The chain combines TRBV7-8 with TRBJ1-4; 8 bases align to TRBD1. The germline V gene has CDR1 SGHVS and CDR2 FQNEAQ. Losses at the gene ends were 3 bases for V and 8 bases for J; bases not matched to a gene: 5. The CDR3 sequence is 14 residues long. The CDR3 is CASSFQGAREKLFF. CDR3 coding DNA: TGTGCCAGCAGCTTTCAGGGGGCTAGAGAAAAACTGTTTTTT.

Of note for this clonotype: A much larger clonotype is one base distant, so this may be a read error. The chain joins TRBV7-6 to TRBJ1-2; 7 bases align to TRBD1. With V trimmed by 5 bases and J by 14 bases, 11 bases remained unmatched. Looked up from germline, CDR1 is SGHVS and CDR2 is FNYEAQ. The CDR3 consists of 12 residues. CDR3 sequence reads: CASSPGTEVLTF. CDR3 coding DNA: TGTGCCAGCAGCCCTGGGACAGAGGTCTTGACCTTC.

This clonotype has a count of ten or more. The J gene is TRBJ1-1, the V gene TRBV12-3 or TRBV12-4; 7 nucleotides line up with TRBD1. J lost 4 bases, V lost 6 bases, and 5 bases had no gene match. This CDR3 has 13 amino acids. In nucleotides, the CDR3 is TGTGCCAGCAGACAAACAGGGGTCACTGAAGCTTTCTTT. Amino acid sequence: CASRQTGVTEAFF.

This clonotype was observed many times. V is TRBV28 and J is TRBJ2-1; D not certain. CDR3 size: 13 residues. CDR1 and CDR2 from the germline V gene are MDHEN and SYDVKM. V lost 3 bases and J lost 4, with 7 bases in between. The CDR3 spells CASSFDTYNEQFF. The CDR3 DNA is TGTGCCAGCAGTTTTGACACTTACAATGAGCAGTTCTTC.

This clonotype has a count of ten or more. V is TRBV11-2 and J is TRBJ2-7, with unresolved D. Trimming shortened V by 1 base and J by 1 base, and 5 bases separated the two germline ends. Per germline, CDR1 SGHAT and CDR2 FQNNGV. This CDR3 has 13 amino acids. DNA for the CDR3: TGTGCCAGCAGCTTAGGGGCGTCCTACGAGCAGTACTTC. Residues: CASSLGASYEQYF.

The chain joins TRBV18 to TRBJ2-1, with 7 bases matching TRBD2. The germline V gene encodes CDR1 KGHSH and CDR2 LQKENI. The CDR3 loop spans 13 amino acids. The junction had 5 bases not matched to a gene; V was cut back by 6 bases and J by 6 bases. The chain's CDR3 is CASSQGLLNEQFF. CDR3 coding DNA: TGTGCCAGCTCGCAGGGACTACTCAATGAGCAGTTCTTC.

This clonotype was detected ten times or more. The chain uses TRBV4-2 and TRBJ2-1, with D possibly being TRBD2 (7 bases). Germline CDR1 reads LGHNA; CDR2 reads YNFKEQ. The CDR3 is 16 residues long. V was cut by 0 bases and J by 1 base, with 10 bases left in between. CDR3 nucleotide sequence: TGTGCCAGCAGCCAAGATGGGAGGGGGTCCTACAATGAGCAGTTCTTC. Protein: CASSQDGRGSYNEQFF.

This clonotype was counted ten times or more. This chain links TRBV5-1 with TRBJ2-1, with 9 bases that match TRBD2. Germline V lookup: CDR1 SGHRS, CDR2 YFSETQ. With 2 bases clipped from V and 7 bases from J, the junction kept 4 bases outside the gene matches. CDR3 length equals 14 residues. Here the CDR3 reads CASSFSGSRNEQFF. CDR3 nucleotide sequence: TGCGCCAGCAGCTTTAGCGGGAGTCGTAATGAGCAGTTCTTC. The whole variable domain, remainder taken from reference TRBV5-1 and TRBJ2-1, is KAGVTQTPRYLIKTRGQQVTLSCSPISGHRSVSWYQQTPGQGLQFLFEYFSETQRNKGNFPGRFSGRQFSNSRSEMNVSTLELGDSALYLCASSFSGSRNEQFFGPGTRLTVL.

This clonotype occurred a few times. V gene TRBV6-1 combines with J gene TRBJ1-2; 7 positions agree with TRBD1. The CDR3 is made up of 15 amino acids. The V segment lost 8 bases and the J segment 8 bases; nucleotides outside the gene matches: 17. CDR1 and CDR2 (germline): MNHNS, SASEGT. The CDR3, as DNA: TGTGCCAGCTTTGGACAGATACCGACAGGGAGGGGCTACACCTTC. It is translated as CASFGQIPTGRGYTF.

This clonotype was picked up many times. V gene TRBV28 combines with J gene TRBJ2-3; a weak D match, TRBD1 (5 bases). The CDR3 runs 15 residues. The germline V gene has CDR1 MDHEN and CDR2 SYDVKM. Trimming stripped 6 bases from V and 0 bases from J, with 13 bases between. CDR3 in amino acids: CASSLGPYSTDTQYF. The CDR3 DNA reads TGTGCCAGCAGCCTGGGGCCCTATAGCACAGATACGCAGTATTTT.

This clonotype was observed a single time. It may be a read error: a sequence one base away is much more abundant. V is TRBV11-2 and J is TRBJ2-1; D is unclear. The CDR3 is 15 residues long. CDR1 is SGHAT and CDR2 is FQNNGV in the germline V gene. The CDR3 reads CASSLERSSYIEQFF. The DNA for the CDR3 is TGTGCCAGCAGCTTAGAGCGGAGCTCCTACATTGAGCAGTTCTTC.

This clonotype has a handful of counts. The genes are TRBV30 and TRBJ2-3; 9 positions agree with TRBD2. Germline lookup yields CDR1 GTSNPN and CDR2 SVGIG (reference sequence). The CDR3 contains 17 residues. Germline trimming cut 0 bases from V and 4 bases from J; bases unmatched to any gene: 11. The CDR3 here is CAWSVHPGLAGSDTQYF. CDR3 DNA: TGTGCCTGGAGTGTACATCCGGGGCTAGCGGGATCAGATACGCAGTATTTT.

This clonotype showed up just a few times. This rearrangement joins TRBV12-3 or TRBV12-4 to TRBJ1-5; no reliable D call. V was trimmed by 5 bases and J by 0 bases, leaving 8 bases between them. This CDR3 contains 14 residues. In DNA, the CDR3 is TGTGCCAGCAGTCTGAGAGATAGCAATCAGCCCCAGCATTTT. Its protein is CASSLRDSNQPQHF.

At least ten counts were recorded for this clonotype. The V call is TRBV12-3 or TRBV12-4, the J call TRBJ1-3; D is unresolved. V was cut by 6 bases and J by 0 bases, with 12 bases left in between. This CDR3 is 15 amino acids long. In DNA form, the CDR3 reads TGTGCCAGCAGCCGATCCCCGACCTCTGGAAACACCATATATTTT. This sequence encodes CASSRSPTSGNTIYF.

In this sample, this clonotype turned up many times. The chain has TRBV6-1 and TRBJ1-2; TRBD1 aligns across 10 bases. V lost 5 bases and J lost 2; bases outside the gene matches: 2. Germline values: CDR1 MNHNS, CDR2 SASEGT. The CDR3 spans 14 residues. Written as DNA, the CDR3 is TGTGCCAGCAGTCGGACAGGGGGGAACTATGGCTACACCTTC. It is translated as CASSRTGGNYGYTF.

The table lists this clonotype with many counts. The genes are TRBV10-3 and TRBJ2-2; D is possibly TRBD1 or TRBD2 (5 bases each). CDR1 and CDR2 from the germline V gene are ENHRY and SYGVKD. CDR3 length equals 14 residues. V gave up 5 bases and J gave up 1 base, with 8 bases separating them. The CDR3: CAISRDVNTGELFF. The CDR3 region has the DNA TGTGCCATCAGTAGGGACGTGAACACCGGGGAGCTGTTTTTT.

The table lists this clonotype with a few counts. CDR3 DNA sequence: TGTGCCAGCAGCCGGGGAGGGTCAGAGTATTTT. Its protein product is CASSRGGSEYF. The V gene is TRBV28, the J gene TRBJ1-3; D gene uncertain. Germline V CDR1 and CDR2: MDHEN, SYDVKM. The CDR3 runs to 11 residues. Trimming left V 6 bases short and J 16 bases short, with 16 bases between.

This clonotype has a count of ten or more. The V gene is TRBV6-4, the J gene TRBJ2-7; TRBD2 matches at 8 bases. Germline V CDR1 and CDR2: MRHNA, SNTAGT. V shed 7 bases and J 4 bases; nucleotides not matched to a gene: 27. This CDR3 has 20 residues. The CDR3 DNA reads as TGTGCCAGCATTTCACCAGATGGGTTGCTAGCGGGCTACGCAGGATACGAGCAGTACTTC. Protein product: CASISPDGLLAGYAGYEQYF.

In this sample, this clonotype turned up many times. This chain links TRBV5-1 with TRBJ2-3; TRBD2 aligns across 9 bases. The CDR3 is made up of 17 amino acids. V trimming: 0 bases; J trimming: 2 bases; junction bases outside the gene matches: 7. From germline, CDR1 is SGHRS and CDR2 YFSETQ. The CDR3 bases are TGCGCCAGCAGCTTGGTACCAGCGGGAGGACCCACAGATACGCAGTATTTT. Its protein product is CASSLVPAGGPTDTQYF.

The V and J genes are TRBV7-9 and TRBJ2-1; D ambiguous. V was shortened by 5 bases and J by 5 bases, with 7 bases between the two germline ends. Germline values: CDR1 SEHNR, CDR2 FQNEAQ (reference sequence). The CDR3 totals 12 residues. DNA of the CDR3: TGTGCCAGCAGCCCGTCCCACAATGAGCAGTTCTTC. It encodes CASSPSHNEQFF. Full variable domain (rest looked up from reference TRBV7-9 and TRBJ2-1): DTGVSQNPRHKITKRGQNVTFRCDPISEHNRLYWYRQTLGQGPEFLTYFQNEAQLEKSRLLSDRFSAERPKGSFSTLEIQRTEQGDSAMYLCASSPSHNEQFFGPGTRLTVL.